Listed here are 27 T cell receptor beta chains from one sample, sequenced in a study of T cell responses to AZD1222 COVID-19 vaccine. This table comes from immunoSEQ multiplex PCR, and its TCRdb copy is limited to in-frame clones, with some not included. Among 110,000 to 150,000 clones listed, approximately 92% were seen once. Sequences were derived from peripheral blood, sampled on day 0 of AZD1222 vaccination. The receptors come from an adult in good health.

The sample holds one count of this clone. The CDR3 DNA is TGTGCCAGCAGCTTAGGGGTTTCCGATACGCAGTATTTT. This codes for CASSLGVSDTQYF. The genes are TRBV7-9 and TRBJ2-3; unclear D gene. CDR1 is SEHNR, CDR2 FQNEAQ, per germline (reference sequence). V lost 1 base and J 6 bases, leaving 8 bases between the germline ends. The CDR3 spans 13 residues.

A note on this clone: No DNA is shown, since the ends of the CDR3 on it are uncertain; the CDR3 is the one TCRdb lists. This chain uses TRBV24-1 with TRBJ2-3; the D call in the table, TRBD2, was not verified against the DNA. The CDR3 numbers 24 amino acids, ends counted. Per germline, CDR1 KGHDR and CDR2 SFDVKD. The CDR3 sequence: CATSTSAFGPWEGRLVTHTDTQYF.

The chain recombines TRBV3-1 (or the pseudogene TRBV3-2) with TRBJ2-2, with D tentatively TRBD2 (6 bases). V gave up 3 bases and J gave up 6 bases, with 14 bases separating them. The CDR3 extends over 15 amino acids. Germline values: CDR1 LGHDT, CDR2 YNNKEL (reference sequence). The CDR3 region has the DNA TGTGCCAGCAGCCAGTTGGGGGGACCCCCCGGGGAGCTGTTTTTT. It specifies CASSQLGGPPGELFF.

V and J are TRBV11-2 and TRBJ2-3, with D uncertain. The CDR3 has 14 residues. The germline V and J ends were trimmed by 3 bases and 0 bases, with 7 bases remaining between them. Germline V gene sequence: CDR1 SGHAT, CDR2 FQNNGV. The CDR3 protein is CASSLSGSTDTQYF. As DNA, the CDR3 is TGTGCCAGCAGCTTGTCCGGGAGCACAGATACGCAGTATTTT.

This clone was recorded only once. This chain links TRBV7-8 with TRBJ1-1; possible D gene TRBD1, 6 bases. This CDR3 contains 13 residues. Germline CDR1 SGHVS, CDR2 FQNEAQ. Trimming took off 5 bases at V and 4 bases at J, with 11 bases between the two ends. Here the CDR3 DNA reads TGTGCCAGCAGCCGCGACAGGCCCACTGAAGCTTTCTTT. This gives the protein CASSRDRPTEAFF.

CDR3 nucleotides: TGTGCCAGCAGCCAGGGACTAGCTCTGGATACGCAGTATTTT. Translated: CASSQGLALDTQYF. V and J are TRBV3-1 (or the pseudogene TRBV3-2) and TRBJ2-3, with 9 bases aligning to TRBD2. V lost 3 bases, J lost 6 bases, and 4 bases stayed unmatched. The germline V gene has CDR1 LGHDT and CDR2 YNNKEL (reference sequence). This CDR3 region has 14 residues.

This clone was seen only once. The V call is TRBV9, the J call TRBJ1-1; possibly TRBD1 for D (5 bases). The CDR3 is 14 amino acids. The ends were cut back, 0 bases at V and 1 base at J, with 7 bases in the middle. The V gene's germline CDR1 is SGDLS and CDR2 YYNGEE. The CDR3 DNA is TGTGCCAGCAGCGTAGCACAGGCGAACACTGAAGCTTTCTTT. This encodes CASSVAQANTEAFF.

V is TRBV28 and J is TRBJ2-2; no clear D gene. CDR1 MDHEN and CDR2 SYDVKM come from the germline V gene. Trimming took off 3 bases at V and 7 bases at J, with 3 bases between the two ends. The CDR3 contains 11 residues. The CDR3 here is CASSFSGELFF. The CDR3 nucleotides are TGTGCCAGCAGTTTCAGCGGGGAGCTGTTTTTT.

The chain joins TRBV7-8 to TRBJ2-5, with no clear D. This CDR3 spans 14 amino acids. Trimming left V 5 bases short and J 7 bases short, with 17 bases between. CDR1 SGHVS and CDR2 FQNEAQ come from the germline V gene. For the CDR3, the DNA is TGTGCCAGCAGCCCGCCCGGTGGCCCAGGGACCCAGTACTTC. Protein: CASSPPGGPGTQYF.

This chain uses TRBV2 with TRBJ1-3, with 7 bases fitting TRBD1. CDR1 is SNHLY and CDR2 is FYNNEI in the germline V gene. There are 16 residues in the CDR3. Trimming at V came to 0 bases and at J to 0 bases, leaving 2 bases not matched to a gene. This CDR3 reads CASSEAGQLSGNTIYF. The CDR3 coding sequence is TGTGCCAGCAGTGAAGCGGGACAGCTCTCTGGAAACACCATATATTTT. The full variable domain, with the rest looked up from reference TRBV2 and TRBJ1-3, is EPEVTQTPSHQVTQMGQEVILRCVPISNHLYFYWYRQILGQKVEFLVSFYNNEISEKSEIFDDQFSVERPDGSNFTLKIRSTKLEDSAMYFCASSEAGQLSGNTIYFGEGSWLTVV.

The table lists this clone with a count of one. The chain couples TRBV9 to TRBJ1-4; D ambiguous. V lost 0 bases, J lost 0 bases, and 6 bases lay in between. CDR1 is SGDLS and CDR2 is YYNGEE in the germline V gene. CDR3 length equals 15 residues. CDR3 coding DNA: TGTGCCAGCAGCGTAGAATCCGCAACTAATGAAAAACTGTTTTTT. It is translated as CASSVESATNEKLFF.

This chain joins TRBV19 and TRBJ1-5; D gene unclear. V dropped 4 bases and J dropped 5 bases, with 6 bases sitting between them. The CDR3 extends over 12 amino acids. Germline V gives CDR1 LNHDA, CDR2 SQIVND (reference sequence). DNA of the CDR3: TGTGCCAGTAGTAGAACCTATCAGCCCCAGCATTTT. This gives the protein CASSRTYQPQHF.

The CDR3 DNA sequence: TGTGCCAGCAGTTACGGTGGCCATGAGCAGTTCTTC. Translated: CASSYGGHEQFF. The chain links TRBV6-5 to TRBJ2-1; unclear D gene. This CDR3 is built from 12 residues. Germline-derived CDR1 and CDR2 are MNHEY and SVGAGI. Trimming pared 2 bases from V and 8 bases from J, leaving 7 bases between.

V and J are TRBV18 and TRBJ1-2, with a tentative D call TRBD1 (5 bases). This CDR3 is 17 amino acids long. V lost 4 bases to trimming and J lost 2 bases, with 20 bases between them. Germline CDR1 is KGHSH and CDR2 is LQKENI. This chain's CDR3 is CASSLPRDSKLNYGYTF. CDR3 DNA sequence: TGTGCCAGCTCACTACCGCGGGACTCGAAGTTAAACTATGGCTACACCTTC.

The chain employs TRBV7-9 and TRBJ1-1; D is unclear. Trimming removed 8 bases at V and 5 bases at J, with 9 bases between. Looked up from germline, CDR1 is SEHNR and CDR2 is FQNEAQ (reference sequence). This CDR3 has 11 amino acids. In DNA, the CDR3 is TGTGCCAGCTGGGGTGGGACTGAAGCTTTCTTT. It specifies CASWGGTEAFF.

A few counts support this clone. The V call is TRBV5-1, the J call TRBJ2-2; D might be TRBD2 (6 bases). The CDR3 is 17 amino acids. The V gene's germline CDR1 is SGHRS and CDR2 YFSETQ. Trimming took 2 bases from V and 0 from J, leaving 14 bases between them. The CDR3 DNA follows: TGCGCCAGCAGCTTATCCGCTAGCGCTGCGAACACCGGGGAGCTGTTTTTT. Protein product: CASSLSASAANTGELFF.

J is TRBJ1-4 and V is TRBV7-9; no firm D call. Germline-derived CDR1 and CDR2 are SEHNR and FQNEAQ (reference sequence). This CDR3 is built from 14 residues. V lost 4 bases and J 7 bases, leaving 13 bases between the germline ends. The CDR3 loop reads CASSSPKRGEKLFF. CDR3 in DNA: TGTGCCAGCAGCTCCCCTAAGCGAGGTGAAAAACTGTTTTTT.

In its sample, this clone was seen a few times. The CDR3 DNA sequence: TGCGCCAGCAGCTCCCAGGGTTGGACTAGCGGGGGGGCTACTCCCCATGAGCAGTTCTTC. It encodes CASSSQGWTSGGATPHEQFF. The chain is built from TRBV5-1 and TRBJ2-1; 15 bases are shared with TRBD2. The ends lost 3 bases at V and 8 bases at J; junction bases unmatched: 18. This CDR3 spans 20 amino acids. Germline CDR1 is SGHRS and CDR2 is YFSETQ.

J is TRBJ1-1 and V is TRBV6-5, with D uncertain. The germline V gene has CDR1 MNHEY and CDR2 SVGAGI. V was shortened by 6 bases and J by 1 base, with 15 bases between the two germline ends. The CDR3 runs to 15 residues. This chain's CDR3 is CASRPGDARNTEAFF. DNA for the CDR3: TGTGCCAGCAGGCCGGGAGACGCGAGGAACACTGAAGCTTTCTTT.

The rearrangement uses TRBV19 and TRBJ2-7, with TRBD2 matching 8 bases. Per germline, CDR1 LNHDA and CDR2 SQIVND (reference sequence). CDR3 length equals 20 residues. V lost 4 bases and J lost 2; bases outside the gene matches: 22. CDR3 bases: TGTGCCAGTAGTACCCTGGGGAGGACCACCGCGGGGGGAACCGCCTACGAGCAGTACTTC. Translated, it gives CASSTLGRTTAGGTAYEQYF.

V is TRBV11-3 and J is TRBJ2-7; D is unclear. This CDR3 has 13 amino acids. Germline V CDR1 and CDR2: SGHNT, YENEEA. With 5 bases removed from V and 7 bases from J, the gap between germline ends came to 15 bases. CDR3 region: CASSARTVEEQYF. The CDR3 region has the DNA TGTGCCAGCAGCGCACGGACCGTAGAAGAGCAGTACTTC.

The chain is built from TRBV28 and TRBJ1-5; D is undetermined. This CDR3 has 14 residues. V was cut by 2 bases and J by 4 bases, with 9 bases left in between. The germline gives CDR1 MDHEN, CDR2 SYDVKM. The CDR3 spells CASSLRRVNQPQHF. CDR3 nucleotides: TGTGCCAGCAGTTTAAGAAGGGTTAATCAGCCCCAGCATTTT.

This rearrangement joins TRBV6-6 to TRBJ1-2; possibly TRBD1 for D (5 bases). This CDR3 is 16 amino acids long. V lost 1 base, J lost 1 base, and 13 bases lay in between. CDR1 MNHNY and CDR2 SVGAGI come from the germline V gene (reference sequence). In DNA, the CDR3 is TGTGCCAGCAGTTACTTAGGGGCAGGTCTTAACTATGGCTACACCTTC. Its protein product is CASSYLGAGLNYGYTF.

This sequence joins TRBV28 and TRBJ2-7; 11 nucleotides match TRBD2. The CDR3 is made up of 16 amino acids. The V segment lost 5 bases and the J segment 2 bases; nucleotides outside the gene matches: 8. In germline, CDR1 is MDHEN, CDR2 SYDVKM. This CDR3 is CASSPRTSGPTYEQYF. The CDR3 nucleotides read TGTGCCAGCAGTCCAAGGACTAGCGGGCCCACCTACGAGCAGTACTTC.

V and J are TRBV24-1 and TRBJ2-1; the match to TRBD1 covers 10 bases. J gave up 6 bases and V 3 bases, and 4 bases lay outside the gene matches. The germline V gene encodes CDR1 KGHDR and CDR2 SFDVKD. This CDR3 is built from 15 residues. CDR3 residues: CATSDPGTGVNEQFF. The DNA of the CDR3 is TGTGCCACCAGTGATCCCGGGACAGGGGTCAATGAGCAGTTCTTC.

This clone came up once. The V gene is TRBV12-5, the J gene TRBJ1-2; possible D gene TRBD1, 6 bases. V dropped 3 bases and J dropped 5 bases, with 10 bases sitting between them. The CDR3 loop spans 13 amino acids. Germline-derived CDR1 and CDR2 are LGHNT and FRNRAP. Here the CDR3 reads CASGLGGQYGYTF. The CDR3 nucleotides read TGTGCTAGTGGTTTAGGGGGGCAGTATGGCTACACCTTC.

V usage is TRBV5-1 and J usage is TRBJ2-3, with TRBD1 matching 9 bases. Looked up from germline, CDR1 is SGHRS and CDR2 is YFSETQ. V dropped 4 bases and J dropped 3; count of bases not matched to a gene: 6. The CDR3 is made up of 15 amino acids. In DNA, the CDR3 is TGCGCCAGCAGCAACCGCGACAGGGGGACAGATACGCAGTATTTT. Its protein is CASSNRDRGTDTQYF.